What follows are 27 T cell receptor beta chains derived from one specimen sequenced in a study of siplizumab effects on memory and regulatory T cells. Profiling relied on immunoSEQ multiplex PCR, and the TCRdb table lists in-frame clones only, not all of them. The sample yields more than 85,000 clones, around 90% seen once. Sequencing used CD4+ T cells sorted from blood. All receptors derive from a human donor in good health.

The CDR3 coding sequence is TGTGCCAGCAGTTTGGAAAGGGGAGGAACTGAAGCTTTCTTT. It codes for CASSLERGGTEAFF. The gene calls are TRBV6-1 and TRBJ1-1; possibly TRBD1 for D (5 bases). V was pared by 5 bases and J by 5 bases, with 15 bases between. The CDR3 extends over 14 amino acids. The germline gives CDR1 MNHNS, CDR2 SASEGT.

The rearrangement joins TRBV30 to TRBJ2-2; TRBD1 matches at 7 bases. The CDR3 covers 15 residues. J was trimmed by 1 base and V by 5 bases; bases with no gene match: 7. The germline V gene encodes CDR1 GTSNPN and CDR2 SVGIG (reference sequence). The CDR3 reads CAWATGQMNTGELFF. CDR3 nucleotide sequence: TGTGCCTGGGCCACGGGACAGATGAACACCGGGGAGCTGTTTTTT.

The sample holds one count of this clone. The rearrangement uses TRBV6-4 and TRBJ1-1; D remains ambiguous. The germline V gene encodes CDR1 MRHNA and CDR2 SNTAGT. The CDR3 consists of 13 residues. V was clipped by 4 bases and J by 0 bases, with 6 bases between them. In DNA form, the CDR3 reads TGTGCCAGCAGTGGTTTACTGAACACTGAAGCTTTCTTT. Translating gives CASSGLLNTEAFF.

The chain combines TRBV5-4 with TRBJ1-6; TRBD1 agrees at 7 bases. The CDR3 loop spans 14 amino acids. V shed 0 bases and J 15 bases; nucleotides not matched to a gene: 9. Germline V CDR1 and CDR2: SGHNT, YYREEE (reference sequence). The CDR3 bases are TGTGCCAGCAGCTTGGAGGAGACAGGGCAATACCTCCACTTT. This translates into CASSLEETGQYLHF.

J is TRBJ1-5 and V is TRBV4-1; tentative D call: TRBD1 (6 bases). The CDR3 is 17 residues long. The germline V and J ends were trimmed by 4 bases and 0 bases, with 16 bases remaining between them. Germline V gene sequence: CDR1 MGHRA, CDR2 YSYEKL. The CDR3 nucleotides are TGCGCCAGCAGCCCCTACCGACAGGCGTATAGCAATCAGCCCCAGCATTTT. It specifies CASSPYRQAYSNQPQHF.

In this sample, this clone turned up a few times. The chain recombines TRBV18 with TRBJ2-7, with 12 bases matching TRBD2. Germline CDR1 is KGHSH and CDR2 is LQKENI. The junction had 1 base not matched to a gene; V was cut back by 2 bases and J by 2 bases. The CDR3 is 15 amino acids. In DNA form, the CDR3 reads TGTGCCAGCTCACCAAGACTAGCGGGGGCCTACGAGCAGTACTTC. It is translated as CASSPRLAGAYEQYF.

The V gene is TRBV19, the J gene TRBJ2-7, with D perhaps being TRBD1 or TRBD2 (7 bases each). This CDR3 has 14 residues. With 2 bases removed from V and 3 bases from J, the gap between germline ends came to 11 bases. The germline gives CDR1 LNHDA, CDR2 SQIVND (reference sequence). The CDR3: CASSIRRGGYEQYF. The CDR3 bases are TGTGCCAGTAGTATACGCAGGGGGGGCTACGAGCAGTACTTC.

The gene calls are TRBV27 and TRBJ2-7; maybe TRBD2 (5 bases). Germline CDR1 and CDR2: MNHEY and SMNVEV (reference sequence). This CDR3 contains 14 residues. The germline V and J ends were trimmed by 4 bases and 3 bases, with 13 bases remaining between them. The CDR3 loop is CASSYRQDYYEQYF. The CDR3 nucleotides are TGTGCCAGCAGTTATCGACAAGACTACTACGAGCAGTACTTC.

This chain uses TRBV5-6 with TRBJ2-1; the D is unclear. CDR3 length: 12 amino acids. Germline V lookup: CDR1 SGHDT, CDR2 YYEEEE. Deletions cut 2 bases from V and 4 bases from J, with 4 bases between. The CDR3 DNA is TGTGCCAGCAGCTTTGAGTACAATGAGCAGTTCTTC. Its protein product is CASSFEYNEQFF.

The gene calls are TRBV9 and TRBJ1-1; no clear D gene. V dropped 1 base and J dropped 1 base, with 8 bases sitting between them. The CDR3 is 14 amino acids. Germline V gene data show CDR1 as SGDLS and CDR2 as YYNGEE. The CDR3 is CASSVNPKNTEAFF. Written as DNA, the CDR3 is TGTGCCAGCAGCGTAAACCCTAAGAACACTGAAGCTTTCTTT.

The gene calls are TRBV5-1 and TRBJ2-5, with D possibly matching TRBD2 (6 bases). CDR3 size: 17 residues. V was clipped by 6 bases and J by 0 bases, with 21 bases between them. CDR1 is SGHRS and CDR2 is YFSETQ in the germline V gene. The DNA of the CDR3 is TGCGCCAGCATCACCCAACCGGGACTCATGTACCAAGAGACCCAGTACTTC. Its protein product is CASITQPGLMYQETQYF.

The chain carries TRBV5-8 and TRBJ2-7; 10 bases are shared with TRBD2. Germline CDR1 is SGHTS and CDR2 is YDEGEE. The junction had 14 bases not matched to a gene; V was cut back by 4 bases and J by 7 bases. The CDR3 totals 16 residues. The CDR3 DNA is TGTGCCAGCAGCCGGGGAGCTAGCGGGAGATCAAGGGAGCAGTACTTC. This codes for CASSRGASGRSREQYF.

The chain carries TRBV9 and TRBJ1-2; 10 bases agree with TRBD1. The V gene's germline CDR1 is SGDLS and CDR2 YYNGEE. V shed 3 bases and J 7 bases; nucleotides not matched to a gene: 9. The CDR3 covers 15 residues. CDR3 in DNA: TGTGCCAGCAGCGCGGGGGACAGGGGATCAGCTGGCTACACCTTC. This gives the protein CASSAGDRGSAGYTF. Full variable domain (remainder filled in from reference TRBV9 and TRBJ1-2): DSGVTQTPKHLITATGQRVTLRCSPRSGDLSVYWYQQSLDQGLQFLIQYYNGEERAKGNILERFSAQQFPDLHSELNLSSLELGDSALYFCASSAGDRGSAGYTFGSGTRLTVV.

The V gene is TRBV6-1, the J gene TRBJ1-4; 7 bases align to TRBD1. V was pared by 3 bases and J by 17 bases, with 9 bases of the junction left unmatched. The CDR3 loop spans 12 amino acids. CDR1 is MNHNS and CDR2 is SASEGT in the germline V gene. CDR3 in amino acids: CASSESDRAPFF. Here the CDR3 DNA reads TGTGCCAGCAGTGAGAGCGACAGGGCACCATTTTTT.

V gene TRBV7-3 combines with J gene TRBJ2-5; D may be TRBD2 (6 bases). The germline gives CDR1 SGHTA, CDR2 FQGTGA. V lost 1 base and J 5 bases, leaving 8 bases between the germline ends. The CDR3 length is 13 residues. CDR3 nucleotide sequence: TGTGCCAGCAGCTTAATAGCGGACGAGACCCAGTACTTC. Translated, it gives CASSLIADETQYF.

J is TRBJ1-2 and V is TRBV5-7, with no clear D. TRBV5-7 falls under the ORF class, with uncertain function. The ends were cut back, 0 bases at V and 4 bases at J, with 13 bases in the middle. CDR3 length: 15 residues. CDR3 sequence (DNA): TGTGCCAGCAGCTTGGGGCTAGAACAGACCTATGGCTACACCTTC. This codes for CASSLGLEQTYGYTF.

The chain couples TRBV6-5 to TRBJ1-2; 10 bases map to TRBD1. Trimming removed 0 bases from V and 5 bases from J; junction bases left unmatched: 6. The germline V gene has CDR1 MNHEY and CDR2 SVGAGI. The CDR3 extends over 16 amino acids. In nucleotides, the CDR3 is TGTGCCAGCAGTTACTCGACAGGGGGCGCACGGTATGGCTACACCTTC. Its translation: CASSYSTGGARYGYTF.

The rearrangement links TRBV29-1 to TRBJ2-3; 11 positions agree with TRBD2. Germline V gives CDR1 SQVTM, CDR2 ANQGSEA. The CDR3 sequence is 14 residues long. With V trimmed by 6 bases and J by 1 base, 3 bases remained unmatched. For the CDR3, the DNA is TGCAGCGTCGCGACTAGCGGGGGCACAGATACGCAGTATTTT. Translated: CSVATSGGTDTQYF.

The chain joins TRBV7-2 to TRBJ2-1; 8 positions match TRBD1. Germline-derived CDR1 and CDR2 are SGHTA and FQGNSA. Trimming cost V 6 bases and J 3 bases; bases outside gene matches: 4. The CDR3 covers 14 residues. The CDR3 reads CASRAGTGYNEQFF. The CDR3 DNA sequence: TGTGCCAGCAGAGCCGGGACAGGCTACAATGAGCAGTTCTTC.

The CDR3 DNA follows: TGTGCCAGCAGTGAAGCTATGCGACTAGCGGGAGTACCCGAGACCCAGTACTTC. This gives the protein CASSEAMRLAGVPETQYF. The chain has TRBV6-1 and TRBJ2-5; 12 bases agree with TRBD2. This CDR3 spans 18 amino acids. Germline V gene data show CDR1 as MNHNS and CDR2 as SASEGT. V shed 0 bases, J shed 5 bases, and the junction held 10 bases outside the gene matches.

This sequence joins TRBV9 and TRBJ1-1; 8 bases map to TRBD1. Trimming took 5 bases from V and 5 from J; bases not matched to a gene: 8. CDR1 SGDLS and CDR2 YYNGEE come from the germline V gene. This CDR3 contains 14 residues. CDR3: CASRETGARTEAFF. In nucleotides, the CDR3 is TGTGCCAGCAGAGAGACAGGGGCGCGGACTGAAGCTTTCTTT.

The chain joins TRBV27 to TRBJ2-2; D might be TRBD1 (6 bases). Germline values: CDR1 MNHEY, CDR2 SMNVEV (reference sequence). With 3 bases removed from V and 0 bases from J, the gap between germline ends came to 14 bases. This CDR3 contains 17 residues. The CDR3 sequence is CASSFFLGAANTGELFF. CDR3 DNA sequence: TGTGCCAGCAGTTTCTTTTTGGGGGCAGCGAACACCGGGGAGCTGTTTTTT.

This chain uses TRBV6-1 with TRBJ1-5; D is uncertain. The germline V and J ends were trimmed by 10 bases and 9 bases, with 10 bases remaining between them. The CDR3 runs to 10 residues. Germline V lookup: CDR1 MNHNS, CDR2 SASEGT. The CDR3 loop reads CATDTRPQHF. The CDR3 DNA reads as TGTGCCACCGATACCCGGCCCCAGCATTTT.

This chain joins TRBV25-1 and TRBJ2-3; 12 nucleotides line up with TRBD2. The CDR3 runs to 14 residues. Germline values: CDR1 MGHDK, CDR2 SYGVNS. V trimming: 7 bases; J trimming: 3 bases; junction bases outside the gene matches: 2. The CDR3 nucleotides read TGTGCCAGCACCCTAGCGGGAGGGACAGATACGCAGTATTTT. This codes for CASTLAGGTDTQYF.

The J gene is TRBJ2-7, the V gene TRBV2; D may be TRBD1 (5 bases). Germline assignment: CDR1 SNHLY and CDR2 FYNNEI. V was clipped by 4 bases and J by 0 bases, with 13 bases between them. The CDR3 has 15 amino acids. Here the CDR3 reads CASSAGQGGSYEQYF. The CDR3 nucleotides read TGTGCCAGCAGTGCCGGGCAGGGCGGCTCCTACGAGCAGTACTTC.

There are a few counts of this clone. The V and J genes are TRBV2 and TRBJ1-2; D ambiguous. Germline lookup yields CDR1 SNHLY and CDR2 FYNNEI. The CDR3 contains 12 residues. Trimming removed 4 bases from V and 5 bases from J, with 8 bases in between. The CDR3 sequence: CASSVEGYGYTF. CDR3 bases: TGTGCCAGCAGTGTGGAAGGGTATGGCTACACCTTC.

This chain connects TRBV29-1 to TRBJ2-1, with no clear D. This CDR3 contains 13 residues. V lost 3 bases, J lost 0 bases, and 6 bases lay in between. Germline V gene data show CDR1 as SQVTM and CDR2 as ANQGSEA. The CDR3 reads CSVDSSSYNEQFF. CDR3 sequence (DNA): TGCAGCGTTGACTCCAGCTCCTACAATGAGCAGTTCTTC.